Detailed here is one T cell receptor (beta chain). Which antigen it targets is not known. Base qualities were left out, and no much larger clone turns up one base away. The data are from a study of blood T cell repertoires in COVID-19 (TCRdb year 2020). In the study overall: Collaborator samples came from the United States, Italy and Spain and covered acute and convalescent phases of COVID-19. The material from the prospective study consisted of cDNA or gDNA derived from T cells, B-cell-depleted T cells, or PBMCs. The repertoires were released in a freely available public database meant as a resource for research on the immune response to SARS-CoV-2. HLA class I and class II types, where available, came from metadata supplied by the sample provider rather than from assay-based typing. Sample metadata almost always included a de-identified subject ID, COVID-19 status, age in years and sex. The samples were drawn from the first 160 participants of the ongoing ImmuneRACE study and from about 1,200 subjects provided by 6 global collaborators. The dataset comprised deeply sampled blood TCRbeta repertoires from subjects exposed to, actively infected with, or recovered from COVID-19.

Overall results and qualifications from the work: The quantity of clinical and demographic metadata differed by source and by participant and was supplied without curation.

TCRbeta CDR3 regions were amplified from genomic DNA by means of the immunoSEQ Assay, a bias-controlled multiplex PCR. The original pipeline was this. Within the assay, amplification of reference gene primers was used to estimate how many nucleated cells each sample contained. To quantify the absolute abundance of each unique TCRbeta CDR3 rearrangement, sequence reads were collapsed and filtered. For each sample, productive Simpson clonality was calculated by taking the square root of Simpson's diversity index across productive rearrangements. This is the immuneACCESS table as TCRdb keeps it, with only in-frame sequences that have V and J called. A part of the clones is gone; compared with another copy, unresolved V genes explain less than half, and the rest is unexplained. The DNA gave D and trimming, while V, J and clone size come from that table. In all, the sample holds approximately 450,000 clones, and 75% to 90% of those were seen once. Around 1.1% of the sample comes from the top ten.

Compared with germline, V lacks 5 bases and J lacks 4 bases; bases without a gene match: 5. Measured from the cysteine to the phenylalanine, the CDR3 is 13 residues long. Here the CDR3 DNA is all that survives: 39 bases in frame from base 1. CDR1 and CDR2 were assigned from the germline V gene (reference sequence) as LNHDA and SQIVND. Enrolling through a virtual design, the prospective study's participants ranged in age from roughly 18 to 90 years and lived across roughly 23 United States geographic areas. To assign participants to cohorts, the prospective study relied on clinical history that participants themselves reported in a screening survey and a study questionnaire. For ImmuneRACE Cohort 3, a participant was defined as recovered based on two consecutive negative NP/OP PCR tests, clearance by a healthcare professional, or resolution of symptoms. Each participant in the prospective study had whole blood, serum and a nasopharyngeal or oropharyngeal swab collected by mobile phlebotomists. Prospective study participants could optionally give additional blood draws and questionnaires over an approximately two-month period. Blood samples from the prospective study were shipped frozen or at room temperature prior to DNA extraction.

The specimen sequenced was PBMCs or T cells enriched from blood (not recorded which). This TCR was recovered from a man aged 30 to 39 who had recovered from COVID-19. The sequence links TRBV19 to TRBJ2-7; 7 bases in the junction line up with TRBD1. The bases are TGTGCCAGTAGTCGGGACAGATATTACGAGCAGTACTTC. It codes for CASSRDRYYEQYF.